The clone carrying this TCR beta chain has a single count. These data belong to a study of blood T cell repertoires in COVID-19. Only in-frame clones appear in the TCRdb table, and some are missing; sequencing was by immunoSEQ multiplex PCR. The table includes about 260,000 clones, around nine tenths detected once. Germline lookup yields CDR1 SGHTA and CDR2 FQGNSA. The CDR3 is 14 residues long. Between the trimmed V and J ends, which lost 3 bases and 5 bases, there was a span of 10 bases. The chain links TRBV7-2 to TRBJ2-2; D ambiguous. Sequencing input: peripheral blood. The origin of this receptor is a man aged 35-49 years with active or convalescent COVID-19. The CDR3 loop reads CASSLFQETGELFF. As DNA, the CDR3 is TGTGCCAGCAGCTTGTTTCAGGAAACCGGGGAGCTGTTTTTT.